The entry that follows covers one T cell receptor beta chain sequence. Its antigen remains unknown. V dropped 2 bases and J dropped 14 bases, with 16 bases sitting between them. The CDR3 length is 14 residues. Germline values: CDR1 KGHSH, CDR2 LQKENI. Repertoires were generated with immunoSEQ multiplex PCR, while TCRdb's copy carries only in-frame clones and drops some. The sample has roughly 6,900 clones; 83% are singletons. These data come from a study of stem cell transplantation in POMP-related autoinflammatory disease. Study results and limitations: Across all analyzed T-cell subsets, patients with PRAID tended toward reduced diversity and increased clonality.

The source material was a CXCR5-defined cell subset from PBMCs. The clonotype originates from a human donor in good health. The chain links TRBV18 to TRBJ1-6; D is perhaps TRBD1 (6 bases). CDR3 sequence reads: CASSPLALEGALHF. In nucleotides, the CDR3 is TGTGCCAGCTCACCATTGGCACTCGAGGGGGCCCTCCACTTT.